The present entry profiles one T cell receptor beta chain with its context. CD45RO-negative, CCR7-selected cells formed the naive CD8 fraction, which excluded terminally differentiated effector memory CD45RA+ cells. This specimen comes from a study of shared clonotypes between healthy human individuals. Sequencing was performed with immunoSEQ multiplex PCR; in TCRdb, only in-frame clones are kept and a portion is missing. Here the sample spans roughly 2 million clones, about 95% being singletons. Germline lookup yields CDR1 SQVTM and CDR2 ANQGSEA. This CDR3 has 19 amino acids. V gave up 5 bases and J gave up 0 bases; unmatched junction bases: 15.

The sequence came from a man aged 18-30 years in good health. V and J are TRBV29-1 and TRBJ2-3, with 12 bases identical to TRBD2. Material for sequencing was naive CD8+ T cells sorted from blood. The CDR3 coding sequence is TGCAGCGTTCTAAAGGAGGGACTAGCGGGTACCCCTAGCACAGATACGCAGTATTTT. Its protein is CSVLKEGLAGTPSTDTQYF.